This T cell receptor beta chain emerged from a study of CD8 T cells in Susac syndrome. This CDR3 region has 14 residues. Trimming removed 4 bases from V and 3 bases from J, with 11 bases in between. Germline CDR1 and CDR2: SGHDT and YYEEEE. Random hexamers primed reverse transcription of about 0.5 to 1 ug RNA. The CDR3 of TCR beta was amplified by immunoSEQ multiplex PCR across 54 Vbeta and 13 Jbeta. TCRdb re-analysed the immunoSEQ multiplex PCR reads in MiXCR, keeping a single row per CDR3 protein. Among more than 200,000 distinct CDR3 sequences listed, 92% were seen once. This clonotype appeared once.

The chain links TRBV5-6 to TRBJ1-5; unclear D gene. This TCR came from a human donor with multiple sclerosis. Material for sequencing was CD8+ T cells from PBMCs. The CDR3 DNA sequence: TGTGCCAGCAGCATCGACGGGAACAATCAGCCCCAGCATTTT. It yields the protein CASSIDGNNQPQHF.